The clone carrying this T cell receptor beta chain was seen a single time. The data belong to a study of cytotoxic CD8 clonotypes in ibrutinib-treated CLL. Study at large: The samples contained 260,000 or so productive templates on average. They also contained an average of approximately 94,000 productive rearrangements.

Assay used: immunoSEQ multiplex PCR; TCRdb lists only in-frame clones, some missing. This table has over 65,000 clones, around 79% appearing once. CDR1 and CDR2 from the germline V gene are SGHRS and YFSETQ. Trimming shortened V by 4 bases and J by 5 bases, and 21 bases separated the two germline ends. The CDR3 contains 16 residues. This chain connects TRBV5-1 to TRBJ2-5; possible D gene TRBD2, 6 bases. This TCR was sampled from a human donor with chronic lymphocytic leukemia. Sequenced material: PBMCs, taken after 12 months of ibrutinib treatment. The CDR3 region has the DNA TGCGCCAGCAGCCCGGTCCGGGACTCACGGGGGGAGACCCAGTACTTC. It codes for CASSPVRDSRGETQYF.